This entry concerns a single T cell receptor beta chain. TCRdb re-derived calls from the 5' RACE reads in MiXCR, one entry per CDR3 protein. The table lists 40,000 to 60,000 distinct CDR3 sequences, around 15% of them singletons, with about 16% in the top ten. This sample is drawn from a study of T cells of healthy individuals. The V gene's germline CDR1 is SGHRS and CDR2 YFSETQ. The CDR3 is 15 amino acids. V was pared by 7 bases and J by 4 bases, with 17 bases between. This chain connects TRBV5-1 to TRBJ2-2; TRBD1 or TRBD2 may be the D gene (6 bases each). The receptor was isolated from a human donor in good health. The CDR3 sequence is CASGGQGLPTGELFF. The DNA of the CDR3 is TGCGCCAGCGGGGGGCAGGGTCTCCCCACCGGGGAGCTGTTTTTT. The full variable domain, in which reference TRBV5-1 and TRBJ2-2 provide the parts outside the CDR3, is KAGVTQTPRYLIKTRGQQVTLSCSPISGHRSVSWYQQTPGQGLQFLFEYFSETQRNKGNFPGRFSGRQFSNSRSEMNVSTLELGDSALYLCASGGQGLPTGELFFGEGSRLTVL.